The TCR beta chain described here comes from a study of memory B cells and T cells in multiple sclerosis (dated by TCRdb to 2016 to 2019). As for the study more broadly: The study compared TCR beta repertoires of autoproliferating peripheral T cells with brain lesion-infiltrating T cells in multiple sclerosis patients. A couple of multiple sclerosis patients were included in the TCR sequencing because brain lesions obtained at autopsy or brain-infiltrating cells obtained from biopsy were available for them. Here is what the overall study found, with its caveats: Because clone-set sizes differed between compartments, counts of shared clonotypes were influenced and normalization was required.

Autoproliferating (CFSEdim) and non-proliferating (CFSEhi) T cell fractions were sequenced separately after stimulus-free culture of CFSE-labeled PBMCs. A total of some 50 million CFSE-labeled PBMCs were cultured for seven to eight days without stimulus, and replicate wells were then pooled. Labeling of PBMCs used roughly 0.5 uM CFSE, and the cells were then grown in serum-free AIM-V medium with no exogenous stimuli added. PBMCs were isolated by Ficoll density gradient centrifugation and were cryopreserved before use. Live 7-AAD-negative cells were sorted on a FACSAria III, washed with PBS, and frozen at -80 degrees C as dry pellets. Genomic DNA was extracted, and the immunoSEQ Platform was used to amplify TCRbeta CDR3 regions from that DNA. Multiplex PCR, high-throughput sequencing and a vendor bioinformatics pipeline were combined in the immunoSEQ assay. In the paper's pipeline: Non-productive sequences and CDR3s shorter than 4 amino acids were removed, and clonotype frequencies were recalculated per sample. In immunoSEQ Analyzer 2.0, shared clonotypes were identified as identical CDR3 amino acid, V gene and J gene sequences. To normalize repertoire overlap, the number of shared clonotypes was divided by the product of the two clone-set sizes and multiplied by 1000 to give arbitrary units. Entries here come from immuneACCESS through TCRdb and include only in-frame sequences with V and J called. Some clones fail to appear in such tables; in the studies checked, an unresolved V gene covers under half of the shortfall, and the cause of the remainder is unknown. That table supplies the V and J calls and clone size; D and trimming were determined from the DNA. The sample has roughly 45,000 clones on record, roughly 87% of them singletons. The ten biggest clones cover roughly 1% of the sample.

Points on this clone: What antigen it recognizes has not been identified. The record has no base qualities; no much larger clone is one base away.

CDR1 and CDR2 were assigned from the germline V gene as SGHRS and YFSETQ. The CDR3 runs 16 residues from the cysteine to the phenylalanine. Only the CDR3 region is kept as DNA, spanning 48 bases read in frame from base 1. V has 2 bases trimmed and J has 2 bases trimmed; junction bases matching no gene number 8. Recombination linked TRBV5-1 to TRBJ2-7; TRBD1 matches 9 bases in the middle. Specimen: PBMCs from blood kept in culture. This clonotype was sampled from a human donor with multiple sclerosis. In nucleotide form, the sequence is TGCGCCAGCAGCTTACAGGGGGCCAGCCTTACCTACGAGCAGTACTTC. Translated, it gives CASSLQGASLTYEQYF.